This T cell receptor beta chain is from a study of cytomegalovirus exposure and HLA in healthy donors. The PCR employed 60 Vbeta primers together with 13 Jbeta primers. Profiled with immunoSEQ multiplex PCR; TCRdb holds only in-frame clones, not every one. Of approximately 200,000 clones listed, more than 70% are singletons. Overall study results and limits: Later on, an analysis showed TCR association rates differing by HLA locus, with DRB1 the most and HLA-C the fewest. A cluster of highly shared sequence variants was likely a sequencing artifact.

A remark on this clone: Its matching antigen is unknown.

Germline-derived CDR1 and CDR2 are SGHAT and FQNNGV. This CDR3 is 16 amino acids long. With 0 bases clipped from V and 5 bases from J, the junction kept 8 bases outside the gene matches. The TCR originated in a human donor in good health. Sequencing was carried out using PBMCs. V usage is TRBV11-2 and J usage is TRBJ2-5, with TRBD1 matching over 8 bases. The CDR3 spells CASSLERTGFGETQYF. CDR3 nucleotide sequence: TGTGCCAGCAGCTTAGAACGGACAGGGTTCGGGGAGACCCAGTACTTC.